The following is a TCR beta chain sequence with its context. This entry comes from a study of control samples from healthy donors and cancer patients. This table comes from immunoSEQ multiplex PCR, and its TCRdb copy is limited to in-frame clones, with some not included. The repertoire has over 150,000 clones, approximately 96% of them found once; the top ten carry 5% to 6.5%. The J segment lost 2 bases and the V segment lost 6 bases, leaving 8 bases of the junction unmatched. The length of the CDR3 is 17 residues. CDR1 and CDR2 (germline): MNHEY, SMNVEV (reference sequence). The TCR comes from a man aged 40-49 years in good health. The sequencing sample was made of blood. The chain employs TRBV27 and TRBJ1-5; TRBD1 aligns across 12 bases. DNA of the CDR3: TGTGCCAGCAGGGGACAGGGGGCCGGGCACGGCAATCAGCCCCAGCATTTT. Amino acids: CASRGQGAGHGNQPQHF.